This T cell receptor (beta chain) was recovered during a study of OX40 agonist ivuxolimab in advanced cancers. As for the study in general: Of the patients, three showed partial responses, one with hepatocellular carcinoma and two with cutaneous melanoma.

Sequencing was performed with immunoSEQ multiplex PCR; in TCRdb, only in-frame clones are kept and a portion is missing. This table has about 150,000 clones, 90% appearing once. On this clone: Its target is unknown.

The study's findings and limits: The study found that CD8+ T cells averaged more expanded clones than CD4+.

Between the trimmed V and J ends, which lost 4 bases and 6 bases, there was a span of 16 bases. The germline gives CDR1 MDHEN, CDR2 SYDVKM. The CDR3 has 14 residues. A history of autoimmune disease or systemic immunosuppression excluded patients. This TCR derives from an adult with an advanced solid tumor such as melanoma, head and neck, liver or kidney cancer. Sequenced material: CD4+ or CD8+ T cells sorted from blood, taken in a trial of the OX40 agonist ivuxolimab. V is TRBV28 and J is TRBJ2-7; D may correspond to TRBD1 or TRBD2 (5 bases each). The CDR3 DNA reads TGTGCCAGCAGTTCCTTAAGGGACGGGCCCGAGCAGTACTTC. It is translated as CASSSLRDGPEQYF.